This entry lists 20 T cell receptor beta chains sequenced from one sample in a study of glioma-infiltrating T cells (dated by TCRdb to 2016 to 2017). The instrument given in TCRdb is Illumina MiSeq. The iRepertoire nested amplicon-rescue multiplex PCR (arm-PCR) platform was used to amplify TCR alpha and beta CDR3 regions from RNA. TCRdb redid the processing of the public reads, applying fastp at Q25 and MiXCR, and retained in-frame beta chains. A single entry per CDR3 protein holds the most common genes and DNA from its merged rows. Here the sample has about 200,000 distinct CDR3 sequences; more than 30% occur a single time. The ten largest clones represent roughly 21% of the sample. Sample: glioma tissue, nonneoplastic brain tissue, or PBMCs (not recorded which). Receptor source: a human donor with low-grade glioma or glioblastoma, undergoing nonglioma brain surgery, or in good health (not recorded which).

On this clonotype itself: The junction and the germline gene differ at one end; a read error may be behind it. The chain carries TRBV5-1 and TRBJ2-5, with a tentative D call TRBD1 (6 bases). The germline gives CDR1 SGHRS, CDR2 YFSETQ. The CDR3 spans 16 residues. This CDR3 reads CASSLVGRGHQETQCF. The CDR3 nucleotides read TGCGCCAGCAGCTTGGTGGGCAGGGGCCACCAAGAGACCCAGTGCTTC.

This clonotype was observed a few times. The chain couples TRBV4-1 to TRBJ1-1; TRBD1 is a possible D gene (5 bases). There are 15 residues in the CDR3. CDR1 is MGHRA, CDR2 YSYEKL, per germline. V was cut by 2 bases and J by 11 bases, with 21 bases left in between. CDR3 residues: CASSQNPRGRERAFF. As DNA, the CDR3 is TGCGCCAGCAGCCAAAATCCCCGGGGCCGGGAGCGGGCTTTCTTT.

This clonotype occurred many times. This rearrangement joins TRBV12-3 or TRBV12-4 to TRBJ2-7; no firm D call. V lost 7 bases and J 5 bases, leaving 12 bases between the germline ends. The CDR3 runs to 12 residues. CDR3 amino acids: CASMLSTHEQYF. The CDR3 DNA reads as TGTGCCAGCATGCTCTCCACCCACGAGCAGTACTTC.

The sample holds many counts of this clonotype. This CDR3 reads CASTQPSGAGEGTYEQYF. The DNA for the CDR3 is TGTGCCAGCACCCAACCCTCCGGAGCGGGAGAGGGAACCTACGAGCAGTACTTC. The rearrangement uses TRBV6-1 and TRBJ2-7, with TRBD2 identical over 8 bases. The CDR3 sequence is 18 residues long. The trim removed 7 bases at V and 2 bases at J, leaving 19 bases unmatched. The V gene's germline CDR1 is MNHNS and CDR2 SASEGT.

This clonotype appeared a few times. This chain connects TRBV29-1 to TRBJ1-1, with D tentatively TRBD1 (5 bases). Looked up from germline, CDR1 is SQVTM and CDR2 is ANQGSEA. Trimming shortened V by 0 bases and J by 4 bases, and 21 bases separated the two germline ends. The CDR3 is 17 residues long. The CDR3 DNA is TGCAGCGTTGAAGATTTAGAGGGGCTCGGATTGGGCACTGAAGCTTTCTTT. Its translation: CSVEDLEGLGLGTEAFF.

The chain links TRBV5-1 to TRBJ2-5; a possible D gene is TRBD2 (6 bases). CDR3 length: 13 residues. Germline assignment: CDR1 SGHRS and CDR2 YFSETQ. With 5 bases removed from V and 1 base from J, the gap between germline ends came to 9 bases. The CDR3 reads CASRRDFQETQYF. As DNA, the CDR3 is TGCGCCAGCAGGAGGGACTTCCAAGAGACCCAGTACTTC.

The CDR3 coding sequence is TGTGCCGTTAGGGGGAATAGCGGGAGCTCCTACGAGCAGTACTTC. Residues: CAVRGNSGSSYEQYF. V gene TRBV2 combines with J gene TRBJ2-7, with 9 bases fitting TRBD2. After removal of 11 bases from V and 0 bases from J, the junction contained 11 bases not matched to a gene. Germline V lookup: CDR1 SNHLY, CDR2 FYNNEI. The CDR3 consists of 15 residues.

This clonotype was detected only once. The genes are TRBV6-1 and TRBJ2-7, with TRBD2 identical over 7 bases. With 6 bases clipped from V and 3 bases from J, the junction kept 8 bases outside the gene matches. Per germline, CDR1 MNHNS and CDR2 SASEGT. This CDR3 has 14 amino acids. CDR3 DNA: TGTGCCAGCAGCTTTGGCGGGAGTATCTACGAGCAGTACTTC. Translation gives CASSFGGSIYEQYF.

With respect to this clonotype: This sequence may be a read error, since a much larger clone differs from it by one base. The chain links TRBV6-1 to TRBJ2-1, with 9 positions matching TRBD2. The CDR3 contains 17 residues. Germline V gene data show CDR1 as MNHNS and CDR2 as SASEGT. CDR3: CASSLALAGKYYNERFF. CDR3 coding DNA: TGTGCCAGCAGCTTAGCGCTAGCGGGAAAATACTACAATGAGCGGTTCTTC.

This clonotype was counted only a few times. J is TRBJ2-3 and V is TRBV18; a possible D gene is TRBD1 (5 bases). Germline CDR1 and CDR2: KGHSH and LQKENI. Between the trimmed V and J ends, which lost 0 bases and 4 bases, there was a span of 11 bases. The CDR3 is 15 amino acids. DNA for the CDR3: TGTGCCAGCTCACCACCGAGTAGGGGATCAGATACGCAGTATTTT. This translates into CASSPPSRGSDTQYF.

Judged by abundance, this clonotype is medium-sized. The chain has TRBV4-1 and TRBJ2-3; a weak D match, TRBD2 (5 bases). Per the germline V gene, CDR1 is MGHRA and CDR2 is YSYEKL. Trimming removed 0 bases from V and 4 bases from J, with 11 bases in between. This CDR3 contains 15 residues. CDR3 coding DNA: TGCGCCAGCAGCCAAGAAGGGAGACGCGCAGATACGCAGTATTTT. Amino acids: CASSQEGRRADTQYF.

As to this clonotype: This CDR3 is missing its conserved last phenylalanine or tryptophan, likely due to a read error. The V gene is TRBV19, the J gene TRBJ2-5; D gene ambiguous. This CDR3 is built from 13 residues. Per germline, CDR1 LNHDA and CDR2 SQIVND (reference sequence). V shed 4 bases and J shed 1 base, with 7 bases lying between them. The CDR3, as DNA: TGTGCCAGTAGTACAGGTTCCCAAGAGACCCAGTACTCC. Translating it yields CASSTGSQETQYS.

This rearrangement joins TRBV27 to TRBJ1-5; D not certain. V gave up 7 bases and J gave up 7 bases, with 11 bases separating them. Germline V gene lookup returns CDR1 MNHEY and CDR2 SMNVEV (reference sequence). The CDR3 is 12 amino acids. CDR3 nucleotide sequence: TGTGCCAGCATGCTCTTACGACAGCCCCAGCATTTT. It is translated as CASMLLRQPQHF.

CDR3 in amino acids: CSVQRSRELFF. CDR3 sequence (DNA): TGCAGCGTTCAGAGATCCCGGGAGCTGTTTTTT. This chain joins TRBV29-1 and TRBJ2-2; D ambiguous. The CDR3 loop spans 11 amino acids. Germline V gene sequence: CDR1 SQVTM, CDR2 ANQGSEA. V gave up 5 bases and J gave up 9 bases, with 10 bases separating them.

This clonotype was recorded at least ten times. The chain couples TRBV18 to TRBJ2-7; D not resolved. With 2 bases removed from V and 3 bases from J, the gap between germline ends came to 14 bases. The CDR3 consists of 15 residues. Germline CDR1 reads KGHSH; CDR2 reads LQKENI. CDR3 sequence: CASSPGPFGYYEQYF. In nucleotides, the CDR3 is TGTGCCAGCTCACCAGGACCGTTCGGCTACTACGAGCAGTACTTC.

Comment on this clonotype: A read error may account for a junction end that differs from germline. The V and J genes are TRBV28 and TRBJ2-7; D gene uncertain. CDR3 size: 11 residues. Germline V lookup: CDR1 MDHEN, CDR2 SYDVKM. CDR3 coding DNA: TGTGCCAGCAGTCCTCCTTACGAGCATTACTTC. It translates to CASSPPYEHYF.

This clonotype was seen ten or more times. DNA for the CDR3: TGCAGTGCCGCCGGGACTAGCTTCGATGAGCAGTTCTTC. Translating gives CSAAGTSFDEQFF. The gene calls are TRBV20-1 and TRBJ2-1; TRBD2 agrees at 9 bases. The CDR3 extends over 13 amino acids. Germline V gene sequence: CDR1 DFQATT, CDR2 SNEGSKA (reference sequence). After removal of 6 bases from V and 8 bases from J, the junction contained 8 bases not matched to a gene.

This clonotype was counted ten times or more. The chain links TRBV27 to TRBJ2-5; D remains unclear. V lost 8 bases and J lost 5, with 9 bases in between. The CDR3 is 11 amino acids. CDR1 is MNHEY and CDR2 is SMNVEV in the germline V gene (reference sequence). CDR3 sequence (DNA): TGTGCCAGCCGGTTCGCGGAGACCCAGTACTTC. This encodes CASRFAETQYF.

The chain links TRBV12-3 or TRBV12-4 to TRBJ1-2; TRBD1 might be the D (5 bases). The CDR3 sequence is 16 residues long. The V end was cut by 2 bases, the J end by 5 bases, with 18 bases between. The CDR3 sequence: CASSLRGTVARYGYTF. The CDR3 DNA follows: TGTGCCAGCAGTTTACGGGGCACCGTCGCCCGTTATGGCTACACCTTC.

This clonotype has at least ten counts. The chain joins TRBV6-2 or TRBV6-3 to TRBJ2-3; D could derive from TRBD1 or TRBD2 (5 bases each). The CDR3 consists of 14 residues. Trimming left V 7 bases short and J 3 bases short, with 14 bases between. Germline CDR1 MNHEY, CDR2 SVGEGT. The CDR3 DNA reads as TGTGCCAGCATGCGGTCAGGGACGACAGATACGCAGTATTTT. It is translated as CASMRSGTTDTQYF.